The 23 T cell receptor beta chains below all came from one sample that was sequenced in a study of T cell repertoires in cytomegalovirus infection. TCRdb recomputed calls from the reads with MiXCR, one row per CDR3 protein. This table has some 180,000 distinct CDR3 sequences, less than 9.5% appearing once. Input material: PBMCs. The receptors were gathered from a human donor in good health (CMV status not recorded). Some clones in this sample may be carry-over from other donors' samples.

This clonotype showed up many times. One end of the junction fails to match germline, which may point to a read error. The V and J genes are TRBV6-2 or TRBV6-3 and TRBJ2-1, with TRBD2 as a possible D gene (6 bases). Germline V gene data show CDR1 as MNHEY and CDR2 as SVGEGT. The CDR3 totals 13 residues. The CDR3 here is CASSYWAGREEFF. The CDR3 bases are TGTGCCAGCAGTTACTGGGCGGGGCGTGAGGAGTTCTTC.

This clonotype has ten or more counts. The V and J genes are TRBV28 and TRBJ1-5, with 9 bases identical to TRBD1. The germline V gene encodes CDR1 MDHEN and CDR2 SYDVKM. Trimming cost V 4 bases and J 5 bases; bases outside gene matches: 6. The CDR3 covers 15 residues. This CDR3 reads CASSSPGQGYQPQHF. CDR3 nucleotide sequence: TGTGCCAGCAGTTCGCCGGGACAGGGCTATCAGCCCCAGCATTTT. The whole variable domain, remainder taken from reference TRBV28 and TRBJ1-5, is DVKVTQSSRYLVKRTGEKVFLECVQDMDHENMFWYRQDPGLGLRLIYFSYDVKMKEKGDIPEGYSVSREKKERFSLILESASTNQTSMYLCASSSPGQGYQPQHFGDGTRLSIL.

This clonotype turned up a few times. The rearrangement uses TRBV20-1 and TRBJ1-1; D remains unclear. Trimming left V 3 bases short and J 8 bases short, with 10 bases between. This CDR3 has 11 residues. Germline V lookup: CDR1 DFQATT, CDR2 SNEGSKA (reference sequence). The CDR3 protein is CSASGRSEAFF. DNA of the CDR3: TGCAGTGCTAGCGGACGCTCGGAAGCTTTCTTT.

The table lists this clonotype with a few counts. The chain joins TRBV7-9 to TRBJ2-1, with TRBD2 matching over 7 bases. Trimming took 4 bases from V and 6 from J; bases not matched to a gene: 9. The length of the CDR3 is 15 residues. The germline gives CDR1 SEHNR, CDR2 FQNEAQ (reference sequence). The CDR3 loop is CASSSTGTITNEQFF. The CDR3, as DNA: TGTGCCAGCAGCTCAACCGGGACTATCACCAATGAGCAGTTCTTC. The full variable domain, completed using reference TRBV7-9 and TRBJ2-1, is DTGVSQNPRHKITKRGQNVTFRCDPISEHNRLYWYRQTLGQGPEFLTYFQNEAQLEKSRLLSDRFSAERPKGSFSTLEIQRTEQGDSAMYLCASSSTGTITNEQFFGPGTRLTVL.

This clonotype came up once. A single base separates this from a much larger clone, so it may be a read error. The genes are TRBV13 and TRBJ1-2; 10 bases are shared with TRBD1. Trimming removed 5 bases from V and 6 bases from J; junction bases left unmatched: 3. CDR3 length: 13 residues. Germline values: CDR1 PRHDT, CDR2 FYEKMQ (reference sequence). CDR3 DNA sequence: TGTGCCAGCAGCCGCGGGACAGGGGATGGCTACACCTTC. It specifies CASSRGTGDGYTF.

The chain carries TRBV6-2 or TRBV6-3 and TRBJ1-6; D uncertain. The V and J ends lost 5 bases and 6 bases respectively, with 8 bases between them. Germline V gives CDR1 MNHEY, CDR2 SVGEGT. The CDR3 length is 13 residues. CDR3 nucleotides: TGTGCCAGCAGTCCCTTGATTAATTCACCCCTCCACTTT. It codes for CASSPLINSPLHF.

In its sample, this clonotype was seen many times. The CDR3 DNA follows: TGTGCCAGCAGCTTAACCCCCTTGGGGGCCGGCGCTGAAGCTTTCTTT. This translates into CASSLTPLGAGAEAFF. This chain uses TRBV7-3 with TRBJ1-1; D may be TRBD1 (6 bases). V dropped 0 bases and J dropped 6 bases, with 17 bases sitting between them. The CDR3 runs to 16 residues. The germline V gene has CDR1 SGHTA and CDR2 FQGTGA.

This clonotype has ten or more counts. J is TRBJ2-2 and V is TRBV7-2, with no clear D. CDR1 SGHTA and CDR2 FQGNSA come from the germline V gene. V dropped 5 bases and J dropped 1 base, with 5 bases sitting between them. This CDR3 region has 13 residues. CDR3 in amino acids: CASSNRNTGELFF. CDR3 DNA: TGTGCCAGCAGCAATAGGAACACCGGGGAGCTGTTTTTT.

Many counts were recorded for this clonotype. The CDR3 loop reads CASSSRAANEKLFF. The CDR3 nucleotides read TGTGCCAGCAGTTCCCGGGCAGCTAATGAAAAACTGTTTTTT. This chain joins TRBV6-6 and TRBJ1-4; D not certain. The ends were cut back, 4 bases at V and 3 bases at J, with 9 bases in the middle. Looked up from germline, CDR1 is MNHNY and CDR2 is SVGAGI (reference sequence). There are 14 residues in the CDR3.

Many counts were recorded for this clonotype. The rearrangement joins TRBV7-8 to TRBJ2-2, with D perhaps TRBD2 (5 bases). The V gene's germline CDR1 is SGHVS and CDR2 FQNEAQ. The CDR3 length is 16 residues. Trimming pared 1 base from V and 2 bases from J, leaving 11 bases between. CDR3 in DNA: TGTGCCAGCAGCTTAGGCCCAGCGGTAAACACCGGGGAGCTGTTTTTT. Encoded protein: CASSLGPAVNTGELFF.

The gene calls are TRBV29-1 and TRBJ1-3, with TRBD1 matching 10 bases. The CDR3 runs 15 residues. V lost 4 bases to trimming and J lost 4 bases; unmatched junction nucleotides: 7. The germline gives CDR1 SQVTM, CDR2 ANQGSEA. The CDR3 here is CSVVPDRGLGNTIYF. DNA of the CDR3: TGCAGCGTTGTCCCTGACAGGGGGCTCGGAAACACCATATATTTT.

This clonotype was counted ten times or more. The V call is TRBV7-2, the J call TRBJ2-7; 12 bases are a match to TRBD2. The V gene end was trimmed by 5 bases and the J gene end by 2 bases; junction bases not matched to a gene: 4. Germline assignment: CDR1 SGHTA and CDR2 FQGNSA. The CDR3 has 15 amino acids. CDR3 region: CASSRRTSGTYEQYF. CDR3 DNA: TGTGCCAGCAGCCGACGGACTAGCGGGACCTACGAGCAGTACTTC.

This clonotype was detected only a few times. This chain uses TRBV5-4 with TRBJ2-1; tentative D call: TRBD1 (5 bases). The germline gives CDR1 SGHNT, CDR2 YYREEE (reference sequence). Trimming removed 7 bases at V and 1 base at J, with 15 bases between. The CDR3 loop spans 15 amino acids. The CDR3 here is CASSLMRQSYNEQFF. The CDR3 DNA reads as TGTGCCAGCTCTCTGATGAGACAGTCCTACAATGAGCAGTTCTTC.

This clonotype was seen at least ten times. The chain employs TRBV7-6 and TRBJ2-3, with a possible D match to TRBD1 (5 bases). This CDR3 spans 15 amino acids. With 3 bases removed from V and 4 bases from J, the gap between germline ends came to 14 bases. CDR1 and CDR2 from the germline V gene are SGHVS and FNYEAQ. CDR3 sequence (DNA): TGTGCCAGCAGCTTTCTTAAGGCAGGGTCAGATACGCAGTATTTT. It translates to CASSFLKAGSDTQYF.

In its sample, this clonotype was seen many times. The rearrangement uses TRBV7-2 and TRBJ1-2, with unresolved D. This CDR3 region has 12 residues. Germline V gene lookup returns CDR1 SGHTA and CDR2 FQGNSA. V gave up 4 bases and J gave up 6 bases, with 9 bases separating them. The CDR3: CASSSRVDGYTF. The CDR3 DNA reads TGTGCCAGCAGCTCTAGGGTGGATGGCTACACCTTC.

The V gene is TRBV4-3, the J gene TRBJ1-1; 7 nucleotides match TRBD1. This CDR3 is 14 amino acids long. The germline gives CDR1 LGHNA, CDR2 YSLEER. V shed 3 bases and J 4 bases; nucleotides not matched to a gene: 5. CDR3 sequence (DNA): TGCGCCAGCAGCCAGACAGGGTTGCGCACTGAAGCTTTCTTT. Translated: CASSQTGLRTEAFF.

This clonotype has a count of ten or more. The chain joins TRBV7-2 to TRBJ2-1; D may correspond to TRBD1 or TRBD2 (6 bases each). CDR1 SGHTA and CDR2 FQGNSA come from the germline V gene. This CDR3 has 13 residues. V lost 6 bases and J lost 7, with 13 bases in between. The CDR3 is CASSWGASNEQFF. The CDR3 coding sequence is TGTGCCAGCAGTTGGGGGGCAAGTAATGAGCAGTTCTTC.

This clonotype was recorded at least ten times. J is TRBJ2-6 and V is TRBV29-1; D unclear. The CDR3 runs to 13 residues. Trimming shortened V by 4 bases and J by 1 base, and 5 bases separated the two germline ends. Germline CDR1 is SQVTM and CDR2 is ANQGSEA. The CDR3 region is CSVVESGANVLTF. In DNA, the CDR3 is TGCAGCGTTGTGGAATCTGGGGCCAACGTCCTGACTTTC.

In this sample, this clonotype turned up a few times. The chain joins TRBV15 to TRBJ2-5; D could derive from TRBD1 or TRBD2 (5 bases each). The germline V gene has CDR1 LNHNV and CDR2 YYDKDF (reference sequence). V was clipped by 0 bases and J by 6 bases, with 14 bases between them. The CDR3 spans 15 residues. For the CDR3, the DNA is TGTGCCACCAGCAGAGATACGAGGGGTTTGAAGACCCAGTACTTC. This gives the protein CATSRDTRGLKTQYF.

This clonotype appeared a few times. The CDR3 bases are TGCAGCGTTAATCCGGGACAGTACAATGAGCAGTTCTTC. Its protein is CSVNPGQYNEQFF. This sequence joins TRBV29-1 and TRBJ2-1; TRBD1 matches 7 bases. Germline CDR1 reads SQVTM; CDR2 reads ANQGSEA. The CDR3 runs 13 residues. The V gene end was trimmed by 5 bases and the J gene end by 4 bases; junction bases not matched to a gene: 5.

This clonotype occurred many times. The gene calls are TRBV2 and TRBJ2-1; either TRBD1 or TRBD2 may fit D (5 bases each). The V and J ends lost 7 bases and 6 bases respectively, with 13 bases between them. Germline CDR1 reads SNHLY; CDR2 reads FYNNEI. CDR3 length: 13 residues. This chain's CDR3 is CASTEGPVNEQFF. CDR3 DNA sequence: TGTGCCAGCACCGAGGGGCCGGTCAATGAGCAGTTCTTC.

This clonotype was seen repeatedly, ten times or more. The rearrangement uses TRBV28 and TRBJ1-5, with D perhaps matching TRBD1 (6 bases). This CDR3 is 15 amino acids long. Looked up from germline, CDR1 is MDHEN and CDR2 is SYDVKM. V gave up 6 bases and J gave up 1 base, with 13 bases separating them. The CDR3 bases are TGTGCCAGCAGCGAGGGGGGACGAAGCAATCAGCCCCAGCATTTT. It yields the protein CASSEGGRSNQPQHF.

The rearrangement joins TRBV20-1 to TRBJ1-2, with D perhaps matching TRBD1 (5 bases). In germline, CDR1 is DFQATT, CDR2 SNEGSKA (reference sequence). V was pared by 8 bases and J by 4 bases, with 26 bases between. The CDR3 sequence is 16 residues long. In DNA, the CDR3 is TGCAGTCTATTTGGCGAATCGCCAGGGAGTTTCTATGGCTACACCTTC. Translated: CSLFGESPGSFYGYTF.